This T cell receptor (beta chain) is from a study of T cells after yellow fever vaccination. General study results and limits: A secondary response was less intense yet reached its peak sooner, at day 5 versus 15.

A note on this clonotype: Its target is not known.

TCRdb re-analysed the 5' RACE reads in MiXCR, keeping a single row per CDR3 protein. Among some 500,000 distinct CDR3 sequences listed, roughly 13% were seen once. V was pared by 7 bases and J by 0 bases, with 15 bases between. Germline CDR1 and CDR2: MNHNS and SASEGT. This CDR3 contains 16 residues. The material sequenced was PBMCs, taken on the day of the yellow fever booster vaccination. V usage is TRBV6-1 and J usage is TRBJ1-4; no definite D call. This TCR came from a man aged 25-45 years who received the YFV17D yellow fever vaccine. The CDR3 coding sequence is TGTGCCAGCACAAATACGCCGGGCGCAACTAATGAAAAACTGTTTTTT. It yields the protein CASTNTPGATNEKLFF.